The 5 T cell receptor beta chains presented below share a single source sample, sequenced in a study of blood T cell repertoires in COVID-19. The method was immunoSEQ multiplex PCR; TCRdb's version includes in-frame clones alone and lacks a portion of them. Of some 220,000 clones in the sample, roughly 80% were seen once. Sequenced sample: peripheral blood. These receptors were collected from a woman aged 25 to 39 who had recovered from COVID-19.

The V and J genes are TRBV3-1 (or the pseudogene TRBV3-2) and TRBJ2-3; 9 nucleotides line up with TRBD2. Germline V gene sequence: CDR1 LGHDT, CDR2 YNNKEL (reference sequence). The CDR3 loop spans 15 amino acids. J gave up 0 bases and V 4 bases, and 2 bases lay outside the gene matches. CDR3 DNA sequence: TGTGCCAGCAGCCCGAGCGGGAGGAGCACAGATACGCAGTATTTT. Amino acid sequence: CASSPSGRSTDTQYF.

This rearrangement joins TRBV5-4 to TRBJ2-5, with 7 bases lining up with TRBD2. The CDR3 sequence is 14 residues long. Germline V gives CDR1 SGHNT, CDR2 YYREEE (reference sequence). V was clipped by 0 bases and J by 4 bases; unmatched bases: 3. Here the CDR3 DNA reads TGTGCCAGCAGCTTGGGGTCGGGAGGAGAGACCCAGTACTTC. This translates into CASSLGSGGETQYF.

The V call is TRBV5-1, the J call TRBJ1-5; 10 positions match TRBD1. V lost 1 base to trimming and J lost 0 bases; unmatched junction nucleotides: 10. Germline CDR1 SGHRS, CDR2 YFSETQ. This CDR3 has 19 amino acids. CDR3 bases: TGCGCCAGCAGCTTGTATTCCTCCGACAGGGGGCCTAGCAATCAGCCCCAGCATTTT. Encoded protein: CASSLYSSDRGPSNQPQHF.

The table lists this clone with a few counts. V is TRBV28 and J is TRBJ2-7; 9 nucleotides agree with TRBD2. Germline V lookup: CDR1 MDHEN, CDR2 SYDVKM. The CDR3 runs to 16 residues. J was trimmed by 0 bases and V by 3 bases; bases with no gene match: 6. The CDR3 sequence: CASSFTLAGLSYEQYF. The CDR3 region has the DNA TGTGCCAGCAGTTTTACCCTAGCGGGGCTCTCCTACGAGCAGTACTTC.

The V gene is TRBV10-1, the J gene TRBJ2-2; 8 nucleotides line up with TRBD2. The CDR3 runs to 17 residues. CDR1 and CDR2 (germline): WNHNN, SYGVQD (reference sequence). V lost 0 bases and J lost 4; bases outside the gene matches: 7. The CDR3, as DNA: TGCGCCAGCAGTGAGTCGCCAGCGGGAGCGGTCACCGGGGAGCTGTTTTTT. It codes for CASSESPAGAVTGELFF.